The subject of this entry is one T cell receptor beta chain. Its antigen is as yet unknown. These data are taken from a study of T cell repertoires in cytomegalovirus infection. Across the whole study: Both recently identified HLA-C-restricted and well-studied HLA-B-restricted CMV epitopes were used in the study. Public signatures in TCR beta pointed to CMV infection and matching HLA type.

The study, taken as a whole, reports: Cumulative frequency (of public TCR beta family members) identified carriers of CMV plus the relevant HLA. HLA-C-restricted CMV-specific TCR beta clonotypes prevailed in the ex vivo response.

V lost 6 bases to trimming and J lost 7 bases, with 12 bases between them. CDR1 and CDR2 (germline): MNHEY, SMNVEV (reference sequence). The CDR3 is 12 amino acids. TCRdb reanalysed the reads using MiXCR and keeps one entry per CDR3 protein. Of 830,000 or so distinct CDR3 sequences listed, 32% were seen once; the top ten hold roughly an eighth. Sequenced material: cultured CD8+ T cells from PBMCs, taken from culture after CMV antigen stimulation. The chain recombines TRBV27 with TRBJ1-1, with a tentative D call TRBD1 (6 bases). This receptor was obtained from a human donor in good health (CMV status not recorded). Some clones in this sample may be carry-over from other donors' samples. CDR3 in amino acids: CASSRDRNEAFF. In DNA form, the CDR3 reads TGTGCCAGCAGCAGAGACAGGAATGAAGCTTTCTTT.